Listed here is a single TCR beta chain. This PCR relied on a set of 60 Vbeta primers and 13 Jbeta primers. Sequencing used immunoSEQ multiplex PCR; TCRdb keeps in-frame clones, though not all of them. This table has under 200,000 clones, roughly 80% appearing once. Trimming took off 5 bases at V and 5 bases at J, with 15 bases between the two ends. This CDR3 has 14 residues. In germline, CDR1 is SEHNR, CDR2 FQNEAQ (reference sequence). This sample is part of a study of cytomegalovirus exposure and HLA in healthy donors. This TCR was recovered from a woman in her forties or fifties in good health and CMV-seropositive. The rearrangement joins TRBV7-9 to TRBJ1-1; D is perhaps TRBD1 (5 bases). Source material: PBMCs. The CDR3: CASSVGGGRTEAFF. The CDR3 DNA reads as TGTGCCAGCAGCGTCGGGGGGGGGAGGACTGAAGCTTTCTTT.